The source of this T cell receptor beta chain is a study of cytomegalovirus exposure and HLA in healthy donors. Only a few counts were recorded for this clone. Generated by immunoSEQ multiplex PCR, the TCRdb table keeps only in-frame clones and is missing some. This table has 130,000 to 150,000 clones, about 91% appearing once. V dropped 5 bases and J dropped 6 bases, with 5 bases sitting between them. CDR1 and CDR2 (germline): MDHEN, SYDVKM. The CDR3 sequence is 12 residues long. The sequence was collected from a woman between 18 and 30 years old in good health and CMV-seropositive. Sequencing input: PBMCs. The rearrangement links TRBV28 to TRBJ1-6, with unresolved D. DNA for the CDR3: TGTGCCAGCAGTCCGCGTAATTCACCCCTCCACTTT. The encoded protein is CASSPRNSPLHF.